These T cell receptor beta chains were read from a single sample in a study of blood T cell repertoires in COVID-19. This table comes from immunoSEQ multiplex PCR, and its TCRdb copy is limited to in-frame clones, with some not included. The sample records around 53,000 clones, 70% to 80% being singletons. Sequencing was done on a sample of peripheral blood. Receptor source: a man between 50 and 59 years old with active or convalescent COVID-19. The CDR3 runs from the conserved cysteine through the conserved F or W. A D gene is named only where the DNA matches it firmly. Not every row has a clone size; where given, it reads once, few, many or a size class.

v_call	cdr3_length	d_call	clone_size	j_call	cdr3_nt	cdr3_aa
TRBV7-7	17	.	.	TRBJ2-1	TGTGCCAGCAGCCCGACTTATAGGCCGAGCTCCTACAATGAGCAGTTCTTC	CASSPTYRPSSYNEQFF
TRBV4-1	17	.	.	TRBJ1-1	TGCGCCAGCAGCCAAGATGGGGTGCGGGGAAGAGGGACTGAAGCTTTCTTT	CASSQDGVRGRGTEAFF
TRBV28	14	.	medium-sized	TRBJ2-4	TGTGCCAGCAGCAACTCCGCGTTAAAAAACATTCAGTACTTC	CASSNSALKNIQYF
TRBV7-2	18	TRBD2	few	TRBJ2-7	TGTGCCAGCAGCCTAGCGTCTAGCGGGAGGACGTCTTCCTACGAGCAGTACTTC	CASSLASSGRTSSYEQYF
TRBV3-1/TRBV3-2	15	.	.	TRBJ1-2	TGTGCCAGCAGCCAAGACTGGGGGGGTGGCTATGGCTACACCTTC	CASSQDWGGGYGYTF
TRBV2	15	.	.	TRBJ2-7	TGTGCCAGCAGTGGAGACGGGACAAAACTCTACGAGCAGTACTTC	CASSGDGTKLYEQYF
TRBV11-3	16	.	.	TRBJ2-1	TGTGCCAGCAGCTCCGGCCCCAGGGGGGCTAGCGATGAGCAGTTCTTC	CASSSGPRGASDEQFF
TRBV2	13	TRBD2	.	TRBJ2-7	TGTGCCAGCAGTGAACTAGCGGGGGGCGAGCAGTACTTC	CASSELAGGEQYF
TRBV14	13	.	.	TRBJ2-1	TGTGCCAGCAGCCAAAAAAGGGGCAATGAGCAGTTCTTC	CASSQKRGNEQFF
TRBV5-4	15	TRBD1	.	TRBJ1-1	TGTGCCAGCAGCTCGTGGACAGGGGTAGGCACTGAAGCTTTCTTT	CASSSWTGVGTEAFF
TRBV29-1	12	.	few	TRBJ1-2	TGCAGCGCTCCCCGACAAAGCTATGGCTACACCTTC	CSAPRQSYGYTF
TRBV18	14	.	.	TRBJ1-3	TGTGCCAGCTCCCGGACAGCCCTACGAAACACCATATATTTT	CASSRTALRNTIYF
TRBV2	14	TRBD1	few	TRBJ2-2	TGTGCCAGCTCCGGGACAGGGCACACCGGGGAGCTGTTTTTT	CASSGTGHTGELFF
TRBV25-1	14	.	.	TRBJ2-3	TGTGCCAGCAGCGGTAGTGGGCGCACAGATACGCAGTATTTT	CASSGSGRTDTQYF
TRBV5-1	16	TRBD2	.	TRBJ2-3	TGCGCCAGCAGCAATCTAGCGGGGGGCCCCACAGATACGCAGTATTTT	CASSNLAGGPTDTQYF
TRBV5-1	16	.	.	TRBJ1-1	TGCGCCAGCAGCCTGACCGGGGTTTCCCTGGGCACTGAAGCTTTCTTT	CASSLTGVSLGTEAFF
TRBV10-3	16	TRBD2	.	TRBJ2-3	TGTGCCATCAGTGAGTTGGAGCGGGGGGGAACAGATACGCAGTATTTT	CAISELERGGTDTQYF
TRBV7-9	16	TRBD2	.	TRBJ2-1	TGTGCCAGCAGCTTAGAGGTAGCGGGAGTCTTCAATGAGCAGTTCTTC	CASSLEVAGVFNEQFF
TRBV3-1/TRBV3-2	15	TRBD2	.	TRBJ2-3	TGTGCCAGCAGCCGAGTAGCGGGGGGAGGAGATACGCAGTATTTT	CASSRVAGGGDTQYF
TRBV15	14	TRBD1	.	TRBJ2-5	TGTGCCACCAGCGATAGGGACAGTGAAGAGACCCAGTACTTC	CATSDRDSEETQYF
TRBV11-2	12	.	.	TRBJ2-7	TGTGCCAGCAGCTTAGAACAGTCCAGACAGTACTTC	CASSLEQSRQYF
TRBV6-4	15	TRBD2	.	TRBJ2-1	TGTGCCAGCAGTCGACTAGCGGGAACCTATGGTGAGCAGTTCTTC	CASSRLAGTYGEQFF
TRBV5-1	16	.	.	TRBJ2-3	TGCGCCAGCAGCTTGGAGTGGTCAGGGGGCACAGATACGCAGTATTTT	CASSLEWSGGTDTQYF
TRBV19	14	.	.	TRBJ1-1	TGTGCCAGTAGCCCAGGGACCGGGGGCACTGAAGCTTTCTTT	CASSPGTGGTEAFF
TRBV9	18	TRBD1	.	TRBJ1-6	TGTGCCAGCAGCGTGGATCTACCGGGACAGAGAGGAAATTCACCCCTCCACTTT	CASSVDLPGQRGNSPLHF
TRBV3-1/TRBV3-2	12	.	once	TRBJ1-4	TGTGCCAGCAGCCAAGGACAGGAAAAACTGTTTTTT	CASSQGQEKLFF